The rows below give T cell receptor beta chains drawn from one sample of a study of T-cell reconstitution after alpha-beta-depleted transplantation in children. TCRdb re-derived calls from the PCR reads in MiXCR, one entry per CDR3 protein. The sample lists approximately 240,000 distinct CDR3 sequences; roughly 11% were seen once. The specimen was PBMCs, collected before TCRalphabeta/CD19-depleted stem cell transplant. These receptors were collected from a child less than two years old with acute myeloid leukemia, due to receive a stem cell transplant. CDR3s include the opening cysteine and the closing phenylalanine or tryptophan. D genes are given only for firm matches. The listing skips clone size in some rows; elsewhere it reads once, few, many or a size class.

v_gene	j_gene	d_gene	abundance	CDR3aa	CDR3nt
TRBV27	TRBJ2-5	TRBD1	many	CASSSAGGGETQYF	TGTGCCAGCAGTTCCGCAGGGGGCGGAGAGACCCAGTACTTC
TRBV6-6	TRBJ2-5	NA	many	CASSRGRETQYF	TGTGCCAGCTCAAGGGGTCGAGAGACCCAGTACTTC
TRBV5-1	TRBJ1-1	TRBD1	many	CASSIQGGAEAFF	TGCGCCAGCAGCATCCAGGGGGGGGCTGAAGCTTTCTTT
TRBV20-1	TRBJ1-1	TRBD1	many	CSARQTGALSDTEAFF	TGCAGTGCTAGACAGACAGGGGCTTTGTCCGACACTGAAGCTTTCTTT
TRBV20-1	TRBJ2-7	NA	few	CSARDRTSHHEQYF	TGCAGTGCTAGAGATCGAACTAGTCACCACGAGCAGTACTTC
TRBV10-2	TRBJ2-2	NA	NA	CASSEAGELFF	TGCGCCAGCAGTGAGGCCGGGGAGCTGTTTTTT
TRBV20-1	TRBJ1-5	TRBD1	many	CSARGQGNQPQHF	TGCAGTGCTAGGGGACAGGGTAATCAGCCCCAGCATTTT
TRBV7-2	TRBJ2-5	TRBD2	many	CASSFSLAGQETQYF	TGTGCCAGCAGCTTCAGTTTAGCGGGACAAGAGACCCAGTACTTC
TRBV7-2	TRBJ2-7	TRBD2	many	CASSLRLAGHGEQYF	TGTGCCAGCAGCTTACGACTAGCGGGCCACGGCGAGCAGTACTTC
TRBV7-2	TRBJ2-7	NA	many	CASSLALSDYEQYF	TGTGCCAGCAGCTTAGCGTTGTCAGACTACGAGCAGTACTTC
TRBV12-3/TRBV12-4	TRBJ2-5	NA	many	CASKQGIGETQYF	TGTGCCAGCAAGCAGGGGATAGGAGAGACCCAGTACTTC
TRBV12-3/TRBV12-4	TRBJ2-7	TRBD2	many	CASSPLAGVRDEQYF	TGTGCCAGCAGTCCCCTAGCGGGAGTGAGGGACGAGCAGTACTTC
TRBV3-1	TRBJ1-1	NA	many	CASSQGGITEAFF	TGTGCCAGCAGCCAAGGCGGGATCACTGAAGCTTTCTTT
TRBV11-2	TRBJ1-2	NA	many	CASSSTKDGYTF	TGTGCCAGCAGCTCAACAAAAGATGGCTACACTTTC
TRBV5-1	TRBJ2-5	TRBD2	many	CASREGLAGGETQYF	TGCGCCAGCAGAGAGGGACTAGCGGGAGGAGAGACCCAGTACTTC
TRBV20-1	TRBJ2-1	TRBD1	many	CSATTRDRGRNEQFF	TGCAGTGCTACCACCCGGGACAGGGGAAGAAATGAGCAGTTCTTC
TRBV3-2	TRBJ1-2	NA	few	CATCHPDRQPSGYTF	TGTGCCACCTGCCACCCGGACAGACAACCCTCTGGCTACACCTTC
TRBV6-4	TRBJ2-7	NA	many	CASSDFRTSLSYEQYF	TGTGCCAGCAGTGACTTCAGAACCTCCTTATCCTACGAGCAGTACTTC
TRBV11-2	TRBJ2-1	NA	many	CASSLVGAHNEQFF	TGTGCCAGCAGCTTAGTGGGAGCCCACAATGAGCAGTTCTTC
TRBV7-2	TRBJ2-3	NA	many	CASSLVGGSWDTQYF	TGTGCCAGCAGCTTAGTTGGAGGGTCTTGGGATACGCAGTATTTT
TRBV28	TRBJ2-3	TRBD2	many	CASSWGGRGSTDTQYF	TGTGCCAGCAGTTGGGGCGGGAGAGGGTCCACAGATACGCAGTATTTT
TRBV20-1	TRBJ2-1	TRBD2	many	CSAAGLADNEQFF	TGCAGTGCTGCGGGACTAGCGGACAATGAGCAGTTCTTC
TRBV7-2	TRBJ1-1	NA	many	CASSWTVNTEAFF	TGTGCCAGCAGCTGGACAGTAAACACTGAAGCTTTCTTT
TRBV4-1	TRBJ2-1	NA	many	CASSQDPGPVEQFF	TGCGCCAGCAGCCAAGATCCGGGGCCCGTTGAGCAGTTCTTC
TRBV6-1	TRBJ2-1	TRBD2	many	CASSRGGLGQFF	TGTGCCAGCAGTAGGGGGGGACTAGGACAGTTCTTC
TRBV7-2	TRBJ2-5	TRBD1	NA	CASSLPLDRGAQETQYF	TGTGCCAGCAGCTTGCCTTTGGACAGGGGGGCGCAAGAGACCCAGTACTTC
TRBV28	TRBJ1-2	NA	many	CASSPRHYGYTF	TGTGCCAGCAGCCCACGGCACTATGGCTACACCTTC
TRBV4-1	TRBJ1-1	NA	many	CASSGRTENTEAFF	TGCGCCAGCAGCGGCCGGACGGAGAACACTGAAGCTTTCTTT
TRBV12-3/TRBV12-4	TRBJ2-2	NA	NA	CASRRLGANTGELFF	TGTGCCAGCAGACGACTAGGAGCGAACACCGGGGAGCTGTTTTTT
TRBV5-4	TRBJ1-3	NA	many	CASSLENTIYF	TGTGCCAGCAGCTTGGAGAACACCATATATTTT
TRBV12-3/TRBV12-4	TRBJ2-5	NA	many	CASSLSHRETQYF	TGTGCCAGCAGTTTATCCCACAGAGAGACCCAGTACTTC
TRBV7-9	TRBJ2-1	TRBD2	many	CASSLTSGSHNEQFF	TGTGCCAGCAGCTTGACTAGCGGGAGTCACAATGAGCAGTTCTTC
TRBV30	TRBJ1-2	NA	few	CAWSVQIASSPHTF	TGTGCCTGGAGTGTACAAATCGCGAGCTCTCCCCACACCTTC
TRBV4-2	TRBJ2-2	NA	many	CASSQGGWEANTGELFF	TGTGCCAGCAGCCAAGGGGGCTGGGAGGCGAACACCGGGGAGCTGTTTTTT
TRBV12-3/TRBV12-4	TRBJ1-6	TRBD1	many	CASSFVGTDRTPLHF	TGTGCCAGCAGTTTCGTAGGGACGGACAGGACACCCCTCCACTTT
TRBV7-6	TRBJ2-5	TRBD1	NA	CASSSQPGTGHLETQYF	TGTGCCAGCAGCTCACAACCCGGGACAGGGCACCTAGAGACCCAGTACTTC
TRBV30	TRBJ2-7	TRBD2	few	CAWSGLAGYEQYF	TGTGCCTGGAGTGGACTAGCGGGCTACGAGCAGTACTTC
TRBV5-5	TRBJ2-7	NA	many	CASSLVAYEEYF	TGTGCCAGCAGCTTGGTCGCGTACGAGGAGTACTTC
TRBV5-5	TRBJ1-2	TRBD1	few	CASSLGDSGNYGYTF	TGTGCCAGCAGCTTGGGGGACAGCGGAAACTATGGCTACACCTTC
TRBV20-1	TRBJ2-1	NA	many	CSAAVGGSTYNEQFF	TGCAGTGCTGCAGTTGGCGGGTCCACCTACAATGAGCAGTTCTTC
TRBV6-2/TRBV6-3	TRBJ2-2	TRBD1	many	CASGTGRAPGELFF	TGTGCCAGCGGGACAGGGCGGGCTCCCGGGGAGCTGTTTTTT
TRBV3-1	TRBJ2-5	TRBD2	few	CATSKESPGEAGEQETQYF	TGTGCCACCAGCAAAGAATCCCCCGGGGAAGCGGGAGAACAAGAGACCCAGTACTTC
TRBV12-3/TRBV12-4	TRBJ2-1	TRBD1	many	CASSRDRVGNEQFF	TGTGCCAGTTCCCGGGACAGGGTGGGCAATGAGCAGTTCTTC
TRBV11-2	TRBJ2-7	TRBD1	many	CASSQDRGSYEQYF	TGTGCCAGCAGCCAAGACAGGGGATCCTACGAGCAGTACTTC
TRBV12-3/TRBV12-4	TRBJ2-1	NA	many	CASSFSGKENEQFF	TGTGCCAGCAGTTTCTCGGGGAAAGAGAATGAGCAGTTCTTC
TRBV7-2	TRBJ1-4	NA	many	CASSYDLKANEKLFF	TGTGCCAGCAGCTACGACCTAAAGGCTAATGAAAAACTGTTTTTT
TRBV28	TRBJ2-7	TRBD1	NA	CASRLQGLSNEQYF	TGTGCCAGCAGACTACAGGGGCTAAGTAACGAGCAGTACTTC
TRBV12-2	TRBJ2-7	NA	many	CASRSERVNEQYF	TGTGCAAGTCGCTCCGAACGCGTAAACGAGCAGTACTTC
TRBV12-3/TRBV12-4	TRBJ1-2	NA	many	CASSTGSGYTF	TGTGCCAGCAGTACAGGGTCGGGCTACACCTTC
TRBV5-1	TRBJ2-1	TRBD2	many	CASSPGTSGVDVQFF	TGCGCCAGCAGCCCCGGGACTAGCGGGGTCGACGTCCAGTTCTTC
TRBV9	TRBJ2-2	TRBD1	many	CASSVLQGALTGELFF	TGTGCCAGCAGCGTACTTCAGGGGGCGCTCACCGGGGAGCTGTTTTTT